The rows below give T cell receptor beta chains drawn from one sample of a study of chemoradiotherapy in HPV16-positive cancers. Sequencing was performed with immunoSEQ multiplex PCR; in TCRdb, only in-frame clones are kept and a portion is missing. The sample yields around 68,000 clones, around nine tenths seen once. The material was blood, obtained from a patient who underwent chemoradiotherapy. The receptors here all came from a human donor with HPV-associated anogenital cancer. Both conserved end residues are part of each CDR3. A D gene is named only where the DNA matches it firmly. Part of the rows lack a size; the others show once, few, many or a class for expanded clones.

j_call cdr3_length clone_size v_call d_call cdr3_nt cdr3_aa
TRBJ2-1 13 . TRBV11-1 . TGTGCCAGCAGCTTAAGGCTAGGGTATGAGCAGTTCTTC CASSLRLGYEQFF
TRBJ1-1 14 . TRBV6-5 TRBD1 TGTGCCAGCAGTAAGGGGGCACTGAACACTGAAGCTTTCTTT CASSKGALNTEAFF
TRBJ2-1 16 . TRBV2 . TGTGCCAGCGACCTCCTTGCGGTCCGCTCCTACAATGAGCAGTTCTTC CASDLLAVRSYNEQFF
TRBJ2-3 15 few TRBV6-1 TRBD2 TGTGCCAGCAGTAAACTAGCGGGAGGGCCAGATACGCAGTATTTT CASSKLAGGPDTQYF
TRBJ1-5 13 . TRBV5-8 . TGTGCCAGCAGCTTGGTCCAGCATCAGCCCCAGCATTTT CASSLVQHQPQHF
TRBJ1-5 15 . TRBV6-5 TRBD1 TGTGCCAGCAGTCGACAGGGCAGTCGCAATCAGCCCCAGCATTTC CASSRQGSRNQPQHF
TRBJ2-7 14 . TRBV28 . TGTGCCAGCCAGAAGGATCCCAACACCTACGAGCAGTACTTC CASQKDPNTYEQYF
TRBJ2-1 16 . TRBV11-2 TRBD2 TGTGCCAGCAGCCGGGACCCCCTTAGCGGGTCGAATGAGCAGTTCTTC CASSRDPLSGSNEQFF
TRBJ2-3 11 few TRBV20-1 . TGCAGTGCTAGATACACAGATACGCAGTATTTT CSARYTDTQYF
TRBJ1-2 11 few TRBV2 . TGTGCCAGCAGCCAAGGACCCTTAAACACCTTC CASSQGPLNTF
TRBJ2-7 12 . TRBV6-5 . TGTGCCACTAAGGAGAGCTCCTACGAGCAGTACTTC CATKESSYEQYF
TRBJ1-6 13 . TRBV2 . TGTGCCAGCCTGAGACAGAACAATTCACCCCTCCACTTT CASLRQNNSPLHF
TRBJ2-3 12 . TRBV2 TRBD1 TGTGCCAGCAGTCCTACAGGGGCAGGGCAGTATTTT CASSPTGAGQYF
TRBJ2-7 12 . TRBV29-1 . TGCAGCGTTGAAGATGACTCCTACGAGCAGTACTTC CSVEDDSYEQYF
TRBJ2-7 14 . TRBV28 TRBD1 TGTGCCAGCAGTTCCTCGGACAGGTCCTACGAGCAGTACTTC CASSSSDRSYEQYF
TRBJ2-6 18 . TRBV7-9 . TGTGCCAGCAGCTTAGAAGGCCATCGGGAGTCTGGGGCCAACGTCCTGACTTTC CASSLEGHRESGANVLTF
TRBJ2-7 18 few TRBV19 . TGTGCCCCGGAAGGTCCCACAACAGGGATATTTTTGGGCTACGAGCAGTACTTC CAPEGPTTGIFLGYEQYF
TRBJ1-2 14 . TRBV7-2 TRBD1 TGTGCCAGCATCCCGGACAGGGGGCTGTGGGGCTACACCTTC CASIPDRGLWGYTF
TRBJ2-1 14 . TRBV19 . TGTGCCAGTTGCCGGGATAGCTCCTACAATGAGCAGTTCTTC CASCRDSSYNEQFF
TRBJ2-1 16 once TRBV7-3 TRBD2 TGTGCCAGCAGCACAACCGGGACTAGCGGGTTCAATGAGCAGTTCTTC CASSTTGTSGFNEQFF
TRBJ1-5 14 . TRBV7-8 . TGTGCCAGCAGCTTAGGGGACGGCAATCAGCCCCAGCATTTT CASSLGDGNQPQHF
TRBJ2-2 12 . TRBV6-5 . TGTGCCAGCGAGAGAGAGACCGGGGAGCTGTTTTTT CASERETGELFF
TRBJ1-1 13 . TRBV19 TRBD1 TGTGCCAGGACAGGGGGTGTGGACACTGAAGCTTTCTTT CARTGGVDTEAFF
TRBJ2-6 17 . TRBV7-9 . TGTGCCAGCAGCTTATTATTAGGAAACCCTGGGGCCAACGTCCTGACTTTC CASSLLLGNPGANVLTF